The 28 T cell receptor beta chains in this list originate from one sample, sequenced in a study of PD-1 blockade in classical Hodgkin lymphoma (TCRdb year 2020). Sample time point, as interpreted from the label and publication: cycle 1 day 1 (C1D1), immediately before nivolumab initiation. All trial patients had relapsed after autologous stem cell transplantation, with cohorts A, B and C differing in prior brentuximab vedotin exposure. Libraries were made using the immunoSEQ multiplex PCR assay. TCRdb stores this immuneACCESS table with in-frame sequences only. Part of the clones is absent; in the studies checked, under half of the shortfall reflects unresolved V genes, and no reason is known for the rest. The sample contains 40,000 to 55,000 clones, 88% of them found a single time. Roughly a tenth of the sample lies in the top ten. The sequenced sample was peripheral blood mononuclear cells (PBMCs), obtained at baseline. The receptors here all came from a human donor with classical Hodgkin lymphoma.

The genes are TRBV6-5 and TRBJ2-2; the match to TRBD1 covers 8 bases. The trim removed 8 bases at V and 4 bases at J, leaving 6 bases unmatched. Germline assignment: CDR1 MNHEY and CDR2 SVGAGI. This CDR3 has 14 amino acids. The CDR3 DNA is TGTGCCAGCCGGCAGGGGGCGGGCACCGGGGAGCTGTTTTTT. It codes for CASRQGAGTGELFF.

V is TRBV11-1 and J is TRBJ1-2; no clear D. The V gene's germline CDR1 is SGHAT and CDR2 FQDESV (reference sequence). The CDR3 has 15 residues. V was cut by 5 bases and J by 0 bases, with 13 bases left in between. CDR3 sequence: CASSPGGTANYGYTF. CDR3 coding DNA: TGTGCCAGCAGCCCGGGCGGTACAGCTAACTATGGCTACACCTTC.

The DNA for the CDR3 is TGCGCCAGCAGCTTGGCCCGACTAGCGGGAATAACAGATACGCAGTATTTT. This translates into CASSLARLAGITDTQYF. V and J are TRBV5-1 and TRBJ2-3; 11 bases are a match to TRBD2. J gave up 3 bases and V 0 bases, and 6 bases lay outside the gene matches. The V gene's germline CDR1 is SGHRS and CDR2 YFSETQ. The CDR3 is 17 amino acids.

This clone was picked up a small number of times. V is TRBV2 and J is TRBJ1-2; possible D gene TRBD1, 5 bases. The CDR3 contains 12 residues. V gave up 11 bases and J gave up 1 base, with 11 bases separating them. The germline CDR1 and CDR2 sequences are SNHLY and FYNNEI. CDR3 nucleotides: TGTGCCGGAGAGGGGAATAACTATGGCTACACCTTC. This codes for CAGEGNNYGYTF.

This clone showed up just once. The chain carries TRBV7-2 and TRBJ2-2, with D perhaps matching TRBD1 or TRBD2 (5 bases each). Germline CDR1 reads SGHTA; CDR2 reads FQGNSA. Trimming cost V 5 bases and J 2 bases, with 18 bases left between them. This CDR3 is 17 amino acids long. CDR3: CASSPSPGRANTGELFF. Written as DNA, the CDR3 is TGTGCCAGCAGCCCAAGCCCGGGACGGGCTAACACCGGGGAGCTGTTTTTT.

This chain uses TRBV6-6 with TRBJ2-7, with D possibly TRBD2 on 6 matching bases. Germline CDR1 is MNHNY and CDR2 is SVGAGI (reference sequence). Between the trimmed V and J ends, which lost 2 bases and 7 bases, there was a span of 15 bases. The CDR3 covers 14 residues. This CDR3 reads CASSYGTGGWEQYF. CDR3 sequence (DNA): TGTGCCAGCAGTTACGGGACTGGGGGGTGGGAGCAGTACTTC.

The rearrangement links TRBV2 to TRBJ2-7; TRBD2 matches 7 bases. The CDR3 has 13 residues. From germline, CDR1 is SNHLY and CDR2 FYNNEI. With V trimmed by 7 bases and J by 2 bases, 5 bases remained unmatched. In nucleotides, the CDR3 is TGTGCCAGCAAGGCGGGGGTAACCTACGAGCAGTACTTC. Amino acid sequence: CASKAGVTYEQYF.

The sample holds one count of this clone. This chain joins TRBV7-8 and TRBJ1-2; no clear D gene. V was trimmed by 0 bases and J by 2 bases, leaving 13 bases between them. Germline V gene sequence: CDR1 SGHVS, CDR2 FQNEAQ. This CDR3 region has 16 residues. The CDR3 DNA reads as TGTGCCAGCAGCTTAGCGCAACGAACGGAGAACTATGGCTACACCTTC. Its protein is CASSLAQRTENYGYTF.

The chain combines TRBV2 with TRBJ2-3; 8 bases are shared with TRBD1. The length of the CDR3 is 14 residues. Germline trimming cut 6 bases from V and 2 bases from J; bases unmatched to any gene: 4. Germline lookup yields CDR1 SNHLY and CDR2 FYNNEI. The CDR3 spells CASRTGDYTDTQYF. The CDR3 DNA follows: TGTGCCAGCAGGACAGGGGATTACACAGATACGCAGTATTTT.

The V call is TRBV14, the J call TRBJ1-2; D possibly corresponds to TRBD1 (6 bases). From germline, CDR1 is SGHDN and CDR2 FVKESK. V was shortened by 4 bases and J by 2 bases, with 8 bases between the two germline ends. The CDR3 length is 13 residues. The chain's CDR3 is CASSLQGNYGYTF. CDR3 in DNA: TGTGCCAGCAGCCTCCAGGGGAACTATGGCTACACCTTC.

The chain is built from TRBV10-3 and TRBJ2-7, with D perhaps assigned TRBD1 or TRBD2 (5 bases each). Trimming pared 10 bases from V and 0 bases from J, leaving 10 bases between. This CDR3 spans 12 amino acids. Per germline, CDR1 ENHRY and CDR2 SYGVKD. CDR3 sequence: CATGPNSYEQYF. The CDR3 DNA sequence: TGTGCCACGGGACCCAACTCCTACGAGCAGTACTTC.

The chain links TRBV28 to TRBJ2-7; D remains unclear. The length of the CDR3 is 12 residues. Trimming shortened V by 6 bases and J by 5 bases, and 11 bases separated the two germline ends. CDR1 MDHEN and CDR2 SYDVKM come from the germline V gene. CDR3 coding DNA: TGTGCCAGCAGCACTGTTCCCGACGAGCAGTACTTC. This gives the protein CASSTVPDEQYF.

J is TRBJ1-5 and V is TRBV10-3; no firm D call. Germline V gene data show CDR1 as ENHRY and CDR2 as SYGVKD. V was clipped by 2 bases and J by 6 bases, with 5 bases between them. The CDR3 sequence is 12 residues long. The CDR3 DNA reads TGTGCCATCAGTGAGGGAGGTCAGCCCCAGCATTTT. It is translated as CAISEGGQPQHF.

The chain combines TRBV5-6 with TRBJ2-2, with D unclear. Germline V CDR1 and CDR2: SGHDT, YYEEEE. V lost 4 bases to trimming and J lost 4 bases, with 14 bases between them. The CDR3 runs 15 residues. CDR3 sequence (DNA): TGTGCCAGCAGCGTGGTAGGGTTACTCACCGGGGAGCTGTTTTTT. Amino acids: CASSVVGLLTGELFF.

J is TRBJ1-2 and V is TRBV28; no clear D gene. Trimming left V 8 bases short and J 2 bases short, with 9 bases between. CDR1 and CDR2 from the germline V gene are MDHEN and SYDVKM. This CDR3 comprises 12 residues. CDR3 nucleotides: TGTGCCAGCCTAACTCAGAACTATGGCTACACCTTC. Translated: CASLTQNYGYTF.

The gene calls are TRBV28 and TRBJ2-7; 9 bases align to TRBD1. The germline V gene has CDR1 MDHEN and CDR2 SYDVKM. CDR3 size: 15 residues. V was clipped by 5 bases and J by 3 bases; unmatched bases: 8. This chain's CDR3 is CASSNARDRVYEQYF. The CDR3 DNA is TGTGCCAGCAGTAACGCCCGGGACAGGGTCTACGAGCAGTACTTC. The complete variable domain, with remaining parts taken from reference TRBV28 and TRBJ2-7, reads DVKVTQSSRYLVKRTGEKVFLECVQDMDHENMFWYRQDPGLGLRLIYFSYDVKMKEKGDIPEGYSVSREKKERFSLILESASTNQTSMYLCASSNARDRVYEQYFGPGTRLTVT.

This chain joins TRBV6-6 and TRBJ2-4; possibly TRBD1 for D (5 bases). The CDR3 length is 15 residues. V was shortened by 4 bases and J by 3 bases, with 13 bases between the two germline ends. The germline CDR1 and CDR2 sequences are MNHNY and SVGAGI (reference sequence). The CDR3 reads CASSFARTHKNIQYF. CDR3 DNA sequence: TGTGCCAGCAGTTTCGCGCGGACACACAAAAACATTCAGTACTTC.

This clone was seen a handful of times. The chain carries TRBV19 and TRBJ1-5, with D perhaps matching TRBD1 (5 bases). This CDR3 region has 14 residues. Looked up from germline, CDR1 is LNHDA and CDR2 is SQIVND (reference sequence). The CDR3 loop is CAWGTSAGHQPQHF. CDR3 sequence (DNA): TGTGCTTGGGGGACGTCGGCAGGGCATCAGCCCCAGCATTTT.

The sample holds a few counts of this clone. The chain recombines TRBV10-3 with TRBJ1-5; D perhaps matches TRBD1 (5 bases). CDR1 is ENHRY and CDR2 is SYGVKD in the germline V gene. V was cut by 3 bases and J by 7 bases, with 10 bases left in between. The CDR3 loop spans 13 amino acids. CDR3 coding DNA: TGTGCCATCAGTGATCAGGGATGGCAGCCCCAGCATTTT. Its protein is CAISDQGWQPQHF.

Only a few counts were recorded for this clone. The chain joins TRBV19 to TRBJ1-5, with D hard to call. The CDR3 contains 14 residues. Trimming stripped 0 bases from V and 3 bases from J, with 6 bases between. Per the germline V gene, CDR1 is LNHDA and CDR2 is SQIVND (reference sequence). The CDR3, as DNA: TGTGCCAGTAGTATAGATAGGGCCAATCAGCCCCAGCATTTT. This encodes CASSIDRANQPQHF.

This sequence joins TRBV7-9 and TRBJ2-1, with D possibly being TRBD1 or TRBD2 (7 bases each). The CDR3 covers 16 residues. The germline V gene has CDR1 SEHNR and CDR2 FQNEAQ (reference sequence). The V end was cut by 5 bases, the J end by 6 bases, with 20 bases between. The CDR3, as DNA: TGTGCCAGCAGCCCTGCTGCAGGGGGGGCCATCAATGAGCAGTTCTTC. Its translation: CASSPAAGGAINEQFF.

V and J are TRBV2 and TRBJ2-6, with 7 nucleotides matching TRBD2. V shed 7 bases, J shed 1 base, and the junction held 10 bases outside the gene matches. Germline V lookup: CDR1 SNHLY, CDR2 FYNNEI. This CDR3 is built from 17 residues. The CDR3 DNA reads TGTGCCAGCAATCAAGGGACCGGGAGGTCTGGGGCCAACGTCCTGACTTTC. The encoded protein is CASNQGTGRSGANVLTF.

The chain carries TRBV6-1 and TRBJ2-1; 7 positions match TRBD1. This CDR3 is 13 amino acids long. After removal of 5 bases from V and 8 bases from J, the junction contained 6 bases not matched to a gene. Germline CDR1 is MNHNS and CDR2 is SASEGT. CDR3 nucleotides: TGTGCCAGCAGTCCCCGAGGGGGCGATGAGCAGTTCTTC. Translation: CASSPRGGDEQFF.

A word on this clone: Other DNA sequences in the same sample also yield this CDR3. The genes are TRBV27 and TRBJ1-5; D is uncertain. Germline V gene sequence: CDR1 MNHEY, CDR2 SMNVEV (reference sequence). Trimming pared 3 bases from V and 7 bases from J, leaving 7 bases between. The CDR3 runs to 12 residues. CDR3 residues: CASSLLGQPQHF. CDR3 in DNA: TGTGCCAGCAGTTTGCTCGGGCAGCCCCAGCATTTT.

V gene TRBV28 combines with J gene TRBJ1-3; D uncertain. V was clipped by 5 bases and J by 3 bases, with 14 bases between them. Germline loops: CDR1 MDHEN, CDR2 SYDVKM. CDR3 size: 15 residues. CDR3 sequence: CASSPPGSLGNTIYF. CDR3 coding DNA: TGTGCCAGCAGTCCACCCGGCAGTCTTGGAAACACCATATATTTT.

This clone was observed a few times. The chain couples TRBV5-3 to TRBJ2-1, with 11 bases identical to TRBD1. TRBV5-3 is known as an ORF, though its function is uncertain. The CDR3 spans 16 residues. J was trimmed by 3 bases and V by 6 bases; bases with no gene match: 8. DNA for the CDR3: TGTGCCAGAAACACTACCGGGACAGGGGGCTACAATGAGCAGTTCTTC. This sequence encodes CARNTTGTGGYNEQFF.

The chain uses TRBV5-1 and TRBJ2-7; 7 bases agree with TRBD2. Trimming took 1 base from V and 0 from J; bases not matched to a gene: 4. Germline V CDR1 and CDR2: SGHRS, YFSETQ. The CDR3 loop spans 15 amino acids. The CDR3 nucleotides read TGCGCCAGCAGCTTGTTAGCGGGCTACTCCTACGAGCAGTACTTC. Translating it yields CASSLLAGYSYEQYF.

This chain links TRBV5-1 with TRBJ1-2; D perhaps matches TRBD1 (6 bases). CDR1 is SGHRS and CDR2 is YFSETQ in the germline V gene. The germline V and J ends were trimmed by 0 bases and 2 bases, with 11 bases remaining between them. This CDR3 has 15 residues. The CDR3 loop reads CASSLAGGQNYGYTF. The CDR3 DNA reads as TGCGCCAGCAGCTTGGCCGGGGGGCAGAACTATGGCTACACCTTC.